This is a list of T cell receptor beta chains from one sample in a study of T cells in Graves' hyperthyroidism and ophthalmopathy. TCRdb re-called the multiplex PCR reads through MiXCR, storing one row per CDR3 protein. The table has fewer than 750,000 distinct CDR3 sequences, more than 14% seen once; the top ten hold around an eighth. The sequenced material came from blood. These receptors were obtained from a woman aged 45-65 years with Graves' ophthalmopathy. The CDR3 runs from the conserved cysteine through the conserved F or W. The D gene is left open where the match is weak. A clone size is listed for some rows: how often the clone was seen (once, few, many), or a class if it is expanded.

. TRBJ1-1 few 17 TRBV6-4 CASSYKTGRTWGTEAFF TGTGCCAGCAGTTACAAAACAGGGAGAACGTGGGGCACTGAAGCTTTCTTT
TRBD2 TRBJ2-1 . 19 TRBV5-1 CASSAPGTSGSLSYNEQFF TGCGCCAGCAGCGCCCCCGGAACTAGCGGGAGTCTATCCTACAATGAGCAGTTCTTC
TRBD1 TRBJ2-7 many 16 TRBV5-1 CASSRPLGQGAYEQYF TGCGCCAGCAGCCGCCCCTTGGGACAGGGGGCTTACGAGCAGTACTTC
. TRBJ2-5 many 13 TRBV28 CASTLGGRETQYF TGTGCCAGCACTCTTGGAGGGCGGGAGACCCAGTACTTC
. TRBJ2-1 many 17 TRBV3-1 CASSQVIAASSYNEQFF TGTGCCAGCAGCCAAGTGATAGCGGCTAGCTCCTACAATGAGCAGTTCTTC
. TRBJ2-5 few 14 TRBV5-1 CASSLISEGETQYF TGCGCCAGCAGCTTGATAAGCGAGGGAGAGACCCAGTACTTC
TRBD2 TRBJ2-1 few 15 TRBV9 CASSVSGTRGNEQFF TGTGCCAGCAGCGTATCCGGGACTAGGGGCAATGAGCAGTTCTTC
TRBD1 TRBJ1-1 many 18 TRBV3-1 CASSRLLGTGGWDTEAFF TGTGCCAGCAGCCGCCTGCTCGGGACAGGGGGCTGGGACACTGAAGCTTTCTTT
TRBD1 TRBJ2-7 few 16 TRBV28 CASNFKRGQGRYEQYF TGTGCCAGCAATTTCAAACGGGGACAGGGGAGGTACGAGCAGTACTTC
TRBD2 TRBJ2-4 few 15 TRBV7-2 CASSPRLAAKNIQYF TGTGCCAGCAGCCCACGACTAGCGGCCAAAAACATTCAGTACTTC
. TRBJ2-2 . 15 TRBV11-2 CASSLWRSGTGELFF TGTGCCAGCAGCTTATGGAGGTCAGGGACCGGGGAGCTGTTTTTT
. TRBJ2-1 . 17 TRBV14 CASSQDGSSSSYNEQFF TGCGCCAGCAGCCAAGACGGGAGCTCAAGCTCCTACAATGAGCAGTTCTTC
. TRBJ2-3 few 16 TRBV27 CASSFSPESSTDTQYF TGTGCCAGCAGTTTTTCCCCTGAGTCTAGCACAGATACGCAGTATTTT
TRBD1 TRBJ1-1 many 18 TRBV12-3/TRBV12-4 CASSFDTGGSRLNTEAFF TGTGCCAGCAGTTTCGATACAGGGGGCAGTCGGTTGAACACTGAAGCTTTCTTT
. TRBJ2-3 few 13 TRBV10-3 CAIQLTSTDTQYF TGTGCCATCCAACTGACTAGCACAGATACGCAGTATTTT
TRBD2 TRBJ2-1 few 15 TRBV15 CATSRATSGYNEQFF TGTGCCACCAGCAGAGCTACTAGCGGATACAATGAGCAGTTCTTC
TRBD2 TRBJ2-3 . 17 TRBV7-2 CASSLAGTSDGTDTQYF TGTGCCAGCAGCTTAGCGGGAACTAGCGACGGCACAGATACGCAGTATTTT
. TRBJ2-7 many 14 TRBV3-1 CASSFRTRHNEQYF TGTGCCAGCAGCTTCCGGACCCGACACAACGAGCAGTACTTC
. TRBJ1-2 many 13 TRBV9 CASRYRDLGDYTF TGTGCCAGCAGATACCGGGACTTGGGAGACTACACCTTC
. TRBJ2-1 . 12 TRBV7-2 CASSVQNLEQFF TGTGCCAGCAGCGTACAAAATCTGGAGCAGTTCTTC
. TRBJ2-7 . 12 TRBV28 CASSERIYEQYF TGTGCCAGCAGCGAAAGGATCTACGAGCAGTACTTC
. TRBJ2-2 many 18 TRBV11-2 CASSLVWRMPGNTGELFF TGTGCCAGCAGCTTAGTTTGGCGCATGCCAGGGAACACCGGGGAGCTGTTTTTT
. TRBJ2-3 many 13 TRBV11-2 CASSPERGDTQYF TGTGCCAGCAGCCCCGAACGGGGGGATACGCAGTATTTT